This T cell receptor beta chain was obtained from a study of PD-L1 blockade in urothelial cancer. Background on the study: When patients started atezolizumab around 2014, it was given at 1,200 mg intravenously every 3 weeks. Patients arrived having already received 0 to 3 prior chemotherapy regimens. Blood samples had a median of approximately 150,000 T cells.

Only in-frame clones appear in the TCRdb table, and some are missing; sequencing was by immunoSEQ multiplex PCR. The sample consists of about 120,000 clones, around 88% of them appearing once. The germline CDR1 and CDR2 sequences are LNHDA and SQIVND (reference sequence). Trimming at V came to 5 bases and at J to 9 bases, leaving 7 bases not matched to a gene. The CDR3 has 13 amino acids. Time point noted: peripheral blood 6 weeks after treatment start. Locally advanced or metastatic urothelial carcinoma was diagnosed in the patients. The chain is built from TRBV19 and TRBJ1-2; 9 bases match TRBD1. The specimen comprised PBMCs, sampled around atezolizumab (anti-PD-L1) treatment. This receptor was taken from a man aged 55 to 69 with urothelial cancer. The CDR3 DNA sequence: TGTGCCAGTAGTCGAAGACAGGGGGTGAGCTACACCTTC. It translates to CASSRRQGVSYTF.